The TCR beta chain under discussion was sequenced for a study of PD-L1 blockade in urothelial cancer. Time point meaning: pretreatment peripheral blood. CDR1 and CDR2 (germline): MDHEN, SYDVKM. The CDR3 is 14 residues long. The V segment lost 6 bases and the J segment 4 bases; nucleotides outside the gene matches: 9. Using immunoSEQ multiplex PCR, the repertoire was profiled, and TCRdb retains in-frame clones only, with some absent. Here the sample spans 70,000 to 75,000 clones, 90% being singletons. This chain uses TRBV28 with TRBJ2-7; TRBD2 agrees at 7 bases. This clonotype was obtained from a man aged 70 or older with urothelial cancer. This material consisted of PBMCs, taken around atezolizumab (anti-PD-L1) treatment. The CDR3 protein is CASRGIAGSYEQYF. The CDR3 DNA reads TGTGCCAGCAGGGGGATAGCGGGTTCTTACGAGCAGTACTTC.